The T cell receptor (beta chain) described here comes from a study of beta chain features in type 1 diabetes. Expressed TCRB transcripts were sequenced, since all the RNA that had been isolated was reverse transcribed. Each sample of naive, central memory or regulatory T cells had, on average, roughly 3.4 million reads. The table came from immunoSEQ multiplex PCR; TCRdb's copy has only in-frame clones and leaves some out. The repertoire holds roughly 140,000 clones, approximately 10% seen once, with about 2.1% in the top ten. Study-level results: Moderate but significant shortening of TCRB CDR3s was recorded in all four CD4+ subsets from Type 1 diabetes patients.

For this clone: Its specificity is unknown.

The V gene's germline CDR1 is SGHNT and CDR2 YYREEE (reference sequence). V shed 3 bases and J shed 3 bases, with 13 bases lying between them. This CDR3 contains 14 residues. Purity above 95% was achieved in all sorted populations. The genes are TRBV5-4 and TRBJ2-7; D is perhaps TRBD2 (6 bases). The clonotype was recovered from a man between 18 and 29 years old in good health. Sequencing used central memory CD4+ T cells from blood. The CDR3: CASSYGTGNYEQYF. The CDR3 region has the DNA TGTGCCAGCAGCTACGGGACTGGAAACTACGAGCAGTACTTC.